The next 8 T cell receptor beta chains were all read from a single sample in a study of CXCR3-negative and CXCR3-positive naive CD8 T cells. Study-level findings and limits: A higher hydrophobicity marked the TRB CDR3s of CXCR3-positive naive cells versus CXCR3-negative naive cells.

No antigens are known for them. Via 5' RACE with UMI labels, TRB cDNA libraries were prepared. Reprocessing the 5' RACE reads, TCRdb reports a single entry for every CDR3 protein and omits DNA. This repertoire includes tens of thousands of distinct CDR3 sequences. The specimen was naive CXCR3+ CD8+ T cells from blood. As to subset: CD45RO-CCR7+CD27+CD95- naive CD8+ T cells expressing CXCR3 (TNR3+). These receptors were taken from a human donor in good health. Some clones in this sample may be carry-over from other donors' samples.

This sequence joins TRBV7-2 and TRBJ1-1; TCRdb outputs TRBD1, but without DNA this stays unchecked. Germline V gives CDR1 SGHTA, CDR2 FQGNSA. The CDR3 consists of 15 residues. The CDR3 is CASSLDGAQITEAFF.

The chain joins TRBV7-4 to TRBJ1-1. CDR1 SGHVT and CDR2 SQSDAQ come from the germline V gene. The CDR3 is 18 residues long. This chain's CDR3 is CASSPTTAPGPLNTEAFF.

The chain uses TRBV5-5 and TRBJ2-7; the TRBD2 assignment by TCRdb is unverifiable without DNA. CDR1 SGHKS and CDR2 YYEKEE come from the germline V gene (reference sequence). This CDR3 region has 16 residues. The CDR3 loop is CASSFLADLSSYEQYF. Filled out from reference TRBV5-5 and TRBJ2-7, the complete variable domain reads DAGVTQSPTHLIKTRGQQVTLRCSPISGHKSVSWYQQVLGQGPQFIFQYYEKEERGRGNFPDRFSARQFPNYSSELNVNALLLGDSALYLCASSFLADLSSYEQYFGPGTRLTVT.

The CDR3 region is CASSLALAGGREQFF. The V and J genes are TRBV11-2 and TRBJ2-1; TCRdb proposes TRBD2, but this gene call is untestable without DNA. The CDR3 runs to 15 residues. CDR1 and CDR2 (germline): SGHAT, FQNNGV.

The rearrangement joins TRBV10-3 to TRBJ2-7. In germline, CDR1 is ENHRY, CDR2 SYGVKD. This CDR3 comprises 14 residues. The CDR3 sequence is CAISESGSSYEQYF.

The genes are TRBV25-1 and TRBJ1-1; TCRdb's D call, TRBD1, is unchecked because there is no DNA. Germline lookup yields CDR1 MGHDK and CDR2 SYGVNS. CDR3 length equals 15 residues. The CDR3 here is CASSEYFTGGSEAFF. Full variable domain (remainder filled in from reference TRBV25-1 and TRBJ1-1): EADIYQTPRYLVIGTGKKITLECSQTMGHDKMYWYQQDPGMELHLIHYSYGVNSTEKGDLSSESTVSRIRTEHFPLTLESARPSHTSQYLCASSEYFTGGSEAFFGQGTRLTVV.

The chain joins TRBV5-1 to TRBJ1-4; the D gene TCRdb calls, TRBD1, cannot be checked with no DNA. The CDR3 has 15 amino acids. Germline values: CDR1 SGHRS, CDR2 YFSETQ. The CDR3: CASSTSGGINEKLFF.

CDR3: CASSEYSGGTGELFF. The rearrangement links TRBV6-4 to TRBJ2-2; the D call from TCRdb, TRBD2, cannot be confirmed without DNA. The CDR3 spans 15 residues. Germline CDR1 is MRHNA and CDR2 is SNTAGT.